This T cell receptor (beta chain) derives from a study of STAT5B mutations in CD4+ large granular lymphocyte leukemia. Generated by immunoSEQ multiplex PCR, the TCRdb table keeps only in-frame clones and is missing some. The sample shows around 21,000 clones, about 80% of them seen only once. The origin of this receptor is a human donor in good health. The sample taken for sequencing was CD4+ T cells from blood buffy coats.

In DNA form, the CDR3 reads TGTGCCAGCAGCCCCGGTCCGGGTTTCGGGGCCAACGTCCTGACTTTC. This sequence encodes CASSPGPGFGANVLTF. V usage is TRBV2 and J usage is TRBJ2-6; D gene unclear. CDR1 is SNHLY, CDR2 FYNNEI, per germline. The CDR3 runs to 16 residues. Trimming pared 6 bases from V and 4 bases from J, leaving 16 bases between.